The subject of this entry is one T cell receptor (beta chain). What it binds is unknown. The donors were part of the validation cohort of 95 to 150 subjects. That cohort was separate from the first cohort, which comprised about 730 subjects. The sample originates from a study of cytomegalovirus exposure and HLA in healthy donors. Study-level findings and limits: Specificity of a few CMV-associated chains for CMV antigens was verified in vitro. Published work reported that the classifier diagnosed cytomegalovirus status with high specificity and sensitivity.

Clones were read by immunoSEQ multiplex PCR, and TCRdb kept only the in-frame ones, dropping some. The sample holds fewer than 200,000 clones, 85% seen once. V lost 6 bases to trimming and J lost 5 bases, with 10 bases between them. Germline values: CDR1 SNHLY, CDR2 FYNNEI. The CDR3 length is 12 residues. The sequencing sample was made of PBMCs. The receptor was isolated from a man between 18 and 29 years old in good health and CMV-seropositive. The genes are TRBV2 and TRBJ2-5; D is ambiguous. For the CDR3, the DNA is TGTGCCAGCAGCAACATGGAGGAGACCCAGTACTTC. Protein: CASSNMEETQYF.